This T cell receptor beta chain derives from a study of shared clonotypes between healthy human individuals. Method: immunoSEQ multiplex PCR; TCRdb's copy keeps in-frame clones and lacks some. The sample gives more than 2 million clones, over 85% of which show up once; 1% to 1.3% is in the top ten. Naive-designated CD8 cells lacked CD45RO, were positively enriched for CCR7, and omitted terminally differentiated effector memory CD45RA+ cells. Trimming pared 7 bases from V and 2 bases from J, leaving 9 bases between. CDR3 size: 12 residues. Germline assignment: CDR1 ENHRY and CDR2 SYGVKD. The source material was naive CD8+ T cells sorted from blood. This chain connects TRBV10-3 to TRBJ2-7; the D is unclear. The receptor was isolated from a man between 18 and 35 years old in good health. The DNA for the CDR3 is TGTGCCATCACTCGCACCACCTACGAGCAGTACTTC. Translation: CAITRTTYEQYF.